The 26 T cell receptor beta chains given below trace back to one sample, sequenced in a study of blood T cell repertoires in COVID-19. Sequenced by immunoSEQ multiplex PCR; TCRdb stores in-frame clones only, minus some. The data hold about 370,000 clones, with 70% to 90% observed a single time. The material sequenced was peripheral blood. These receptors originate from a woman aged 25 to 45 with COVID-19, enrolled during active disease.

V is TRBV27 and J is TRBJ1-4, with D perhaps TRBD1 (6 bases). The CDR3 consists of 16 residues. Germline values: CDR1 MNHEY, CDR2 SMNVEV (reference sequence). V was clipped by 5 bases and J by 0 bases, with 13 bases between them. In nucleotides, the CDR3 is TGTGCCAGCAGTCCCCGAGGGGGTTCAACTAATGAAAAACTGTTTTTT. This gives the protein CASSPRGGSTNEKLFF.

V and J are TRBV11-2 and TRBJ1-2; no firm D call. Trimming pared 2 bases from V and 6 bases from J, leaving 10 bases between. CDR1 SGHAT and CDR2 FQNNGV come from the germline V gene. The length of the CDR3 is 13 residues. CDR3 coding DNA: TGTGCCAGCAGCTTACAGGCTGCAGATGGCTACACCTTC. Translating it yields CASSLQAADGYTF.

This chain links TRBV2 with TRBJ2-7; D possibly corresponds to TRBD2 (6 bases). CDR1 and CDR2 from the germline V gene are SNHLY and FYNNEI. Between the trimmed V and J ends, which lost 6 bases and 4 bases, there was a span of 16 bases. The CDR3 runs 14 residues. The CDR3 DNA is TGTGCCAGCAGCCACCGGGGAGGCCAGTACGAGCAGTACTTC. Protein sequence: CASSHRGGQYEQYF.

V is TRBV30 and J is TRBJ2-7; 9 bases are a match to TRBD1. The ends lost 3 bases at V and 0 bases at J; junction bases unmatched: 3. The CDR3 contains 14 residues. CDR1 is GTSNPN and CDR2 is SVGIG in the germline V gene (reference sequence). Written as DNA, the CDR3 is TGTGCCTGGAGCGGGACAGGGACCTCCTACGAGCAGTACTTC. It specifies CAWSGTGTSYEQYF.

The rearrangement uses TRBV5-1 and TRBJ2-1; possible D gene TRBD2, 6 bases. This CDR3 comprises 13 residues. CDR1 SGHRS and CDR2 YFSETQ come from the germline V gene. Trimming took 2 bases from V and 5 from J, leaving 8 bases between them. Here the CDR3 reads CASSFPGDNEQFF. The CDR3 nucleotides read TGCGCCAGCAGCTTCCCGGGAGACAATGAGCAGTTCTTC.

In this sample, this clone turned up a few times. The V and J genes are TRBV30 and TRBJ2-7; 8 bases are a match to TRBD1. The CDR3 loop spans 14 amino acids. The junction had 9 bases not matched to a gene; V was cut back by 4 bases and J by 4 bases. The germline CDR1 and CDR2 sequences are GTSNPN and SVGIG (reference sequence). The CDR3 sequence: CAWTLTGVKYEQYF. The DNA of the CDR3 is TGTGCCTGGACCCTGACAGGGGTAAAGTACGAGCAGTACTTC.

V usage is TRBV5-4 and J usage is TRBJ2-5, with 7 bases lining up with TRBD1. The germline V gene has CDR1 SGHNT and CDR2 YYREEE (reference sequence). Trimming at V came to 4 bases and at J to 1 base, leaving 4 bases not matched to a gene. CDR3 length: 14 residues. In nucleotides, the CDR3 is TGTGCCAGCAGCCCCTGGGACAGCCAAGAGACCCAGTACTTC. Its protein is CASSPWDSQETQYF.

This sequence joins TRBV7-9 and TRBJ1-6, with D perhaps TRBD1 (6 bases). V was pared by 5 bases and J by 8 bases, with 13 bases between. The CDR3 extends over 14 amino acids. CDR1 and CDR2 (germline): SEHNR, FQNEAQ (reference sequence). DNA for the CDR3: TGTGCCAGCAGCCTACAGGGCATTGATTCACCCCTCCACTTT. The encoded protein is CASSLQGIDSPLHF.

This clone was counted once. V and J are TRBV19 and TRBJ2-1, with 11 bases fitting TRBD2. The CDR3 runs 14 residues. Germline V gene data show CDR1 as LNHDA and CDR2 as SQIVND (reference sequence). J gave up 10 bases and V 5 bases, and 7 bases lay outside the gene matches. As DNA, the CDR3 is TGTGCCAGTAGTCGACTAGCGGGAACCCTAGAGCAGTTCTTC. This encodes CASSRLAGTLEQFF.

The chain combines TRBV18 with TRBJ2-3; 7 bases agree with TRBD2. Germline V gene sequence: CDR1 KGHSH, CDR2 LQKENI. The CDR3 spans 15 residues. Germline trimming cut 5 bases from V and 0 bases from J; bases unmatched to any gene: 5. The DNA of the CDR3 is TGTGCCAGCTCATTGAGCGGGACTAGCACAGATACGCAGTATTTT. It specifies CASSLSGTSTDTQYF.

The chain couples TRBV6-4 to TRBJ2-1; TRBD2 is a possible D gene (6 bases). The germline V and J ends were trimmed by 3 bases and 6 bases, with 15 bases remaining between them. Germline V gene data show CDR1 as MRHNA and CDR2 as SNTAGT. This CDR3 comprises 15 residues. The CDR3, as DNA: TGTGCCAGCAGTGATTCTATGGGAGGATTCAATGAGCAGTTCTTC. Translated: CASSDSMGGFNEQFF.

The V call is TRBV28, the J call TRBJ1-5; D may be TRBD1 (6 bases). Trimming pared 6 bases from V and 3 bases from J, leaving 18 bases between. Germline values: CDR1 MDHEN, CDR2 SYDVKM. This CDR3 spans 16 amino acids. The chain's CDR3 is CASSPTQGGHNQPQHF. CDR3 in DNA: TGTGCCAGCAGCCCCACCCAAGGGGGACACAATCAGCCCCAGCATTTT.

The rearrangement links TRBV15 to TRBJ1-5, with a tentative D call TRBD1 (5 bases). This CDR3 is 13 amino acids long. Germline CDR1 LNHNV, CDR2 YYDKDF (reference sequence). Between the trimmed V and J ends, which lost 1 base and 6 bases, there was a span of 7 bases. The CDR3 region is CATSRVGPQPQHF. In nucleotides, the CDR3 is TGTGCCACCAGCAGAGTGGGGCCTCAGCCCCAGCATTTT.

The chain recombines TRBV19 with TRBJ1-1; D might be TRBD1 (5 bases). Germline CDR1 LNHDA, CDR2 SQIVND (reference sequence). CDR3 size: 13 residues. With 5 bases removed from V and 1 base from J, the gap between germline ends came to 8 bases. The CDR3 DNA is TGTGCCAGTAGTTGGGGGGAGAACACTGAAGCTTTCTTT. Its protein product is CASSWGENTEAFF. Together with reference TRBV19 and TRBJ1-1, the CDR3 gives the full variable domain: DGGITQSPKYLFRKEGQNVTLSCEQNLNHDAMYWYRQDPGQGLRLIYYSQIVNDFQKGDIAEGYSVSREKKESFPLTVTSAQKNPTAFYLCASSWGENTEAFFGQGTRLTVV.

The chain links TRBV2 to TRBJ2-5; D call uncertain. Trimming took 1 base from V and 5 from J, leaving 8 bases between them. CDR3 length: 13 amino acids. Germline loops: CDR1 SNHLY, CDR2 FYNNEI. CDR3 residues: CASSEGLDETQYF. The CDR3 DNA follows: TGTGCCAGCAGTGAAGGGTTAGATGAGACCCAGTACTTC.

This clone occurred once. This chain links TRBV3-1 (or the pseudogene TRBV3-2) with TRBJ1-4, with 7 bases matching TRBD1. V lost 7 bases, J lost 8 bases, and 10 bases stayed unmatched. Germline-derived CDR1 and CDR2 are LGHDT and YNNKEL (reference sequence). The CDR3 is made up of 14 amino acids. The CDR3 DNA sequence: TGTGCCAGCACCCCGTGGGGACAGTCGGAAAAACTGTTTTTT. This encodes CASTPWGQSEKLFF.

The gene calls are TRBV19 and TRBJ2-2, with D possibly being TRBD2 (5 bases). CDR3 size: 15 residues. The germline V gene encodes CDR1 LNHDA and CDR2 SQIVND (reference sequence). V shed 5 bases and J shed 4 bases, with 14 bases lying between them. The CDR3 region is CASSRRTAGTGELFF. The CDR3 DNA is TGTGCCAGTAGTCGCCGGACGGCGGGCACCGGGGAGCTGTTTTTT.

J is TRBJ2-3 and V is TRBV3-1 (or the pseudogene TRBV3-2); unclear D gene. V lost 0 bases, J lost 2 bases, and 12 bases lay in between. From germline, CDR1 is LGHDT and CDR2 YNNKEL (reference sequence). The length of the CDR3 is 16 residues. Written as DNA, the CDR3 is TGTGCCAGCAGCCAAGATTTAAGGAGTACCACAGATACGCAGTATTTT. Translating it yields CASSQDLRSTTDTQYF.

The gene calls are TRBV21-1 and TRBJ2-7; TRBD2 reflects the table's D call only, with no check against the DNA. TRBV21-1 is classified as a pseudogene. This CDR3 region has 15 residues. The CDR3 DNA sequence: TGTGCCAGCAGCTTAGGACTAGCGGGAGACTACGAGCAGTACTTC. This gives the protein CASSLGLAGDYEQYF.

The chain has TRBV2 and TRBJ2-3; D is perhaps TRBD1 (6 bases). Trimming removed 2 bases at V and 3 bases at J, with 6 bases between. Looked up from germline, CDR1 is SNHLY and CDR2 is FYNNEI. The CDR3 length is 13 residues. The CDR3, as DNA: TGTGCCAGCAGTGAAACAGGGACAGATACGCAGTATTTT. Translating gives CASSETGTDTQYF.

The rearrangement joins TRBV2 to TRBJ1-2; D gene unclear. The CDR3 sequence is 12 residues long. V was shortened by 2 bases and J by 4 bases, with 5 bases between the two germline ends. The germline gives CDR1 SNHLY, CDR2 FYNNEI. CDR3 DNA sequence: TGTGCCAGCAGTGAAACTGTCTATGGCTACACCTTC. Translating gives CASSETVYGYTF.

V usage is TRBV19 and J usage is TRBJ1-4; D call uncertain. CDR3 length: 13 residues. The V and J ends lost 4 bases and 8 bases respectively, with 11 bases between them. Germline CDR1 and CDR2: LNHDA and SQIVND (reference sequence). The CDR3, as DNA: TGTGCCAGTAGTACTACGCAGGCGGAAAAACTGTTTTTT. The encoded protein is CASSTTQAEKLFF.

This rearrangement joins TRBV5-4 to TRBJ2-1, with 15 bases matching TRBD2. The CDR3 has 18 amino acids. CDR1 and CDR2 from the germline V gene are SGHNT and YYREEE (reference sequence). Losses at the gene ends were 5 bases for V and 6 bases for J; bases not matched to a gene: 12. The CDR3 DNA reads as TGTGCCAGCAGATCCGGGACTAGCGGGAGGTTTAGTGGCAATGAGCAGTTCTTC. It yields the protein CASRSGTSGRFSGNEQFF.

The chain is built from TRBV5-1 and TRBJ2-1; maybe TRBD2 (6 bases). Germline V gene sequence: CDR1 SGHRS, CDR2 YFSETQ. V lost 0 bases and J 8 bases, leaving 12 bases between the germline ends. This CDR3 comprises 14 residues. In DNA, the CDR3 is TGCGCCAGCAGCTTGGGATCCGGGAGTGATGAGCAGTTCTTC. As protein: CASSLGSGSDEQFF. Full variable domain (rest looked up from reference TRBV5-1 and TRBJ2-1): KAGVTQTPRYLIKTRGQQVTLSCSPISGHRSVSWYQQTPGQGLQFLFEYFSETQRNKGNFPGRFSGRQFSNSRSEMNVSTLELGDSALYLCASSLGSGSDEQFFGPGTRLTVL.

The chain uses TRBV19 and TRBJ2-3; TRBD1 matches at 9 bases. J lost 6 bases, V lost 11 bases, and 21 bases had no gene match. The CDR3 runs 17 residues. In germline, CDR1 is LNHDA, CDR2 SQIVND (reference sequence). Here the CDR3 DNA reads TGTGCCGTCGGACGCTTACAGGGGGCTTTTGCGGTGGATACGCAGTATTTT. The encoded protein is CAVGRLQGAFAVDTQYF.

The chain's CDR3 is CASSSRGTDTQYF. Here the CDR3 DNA reads TGTGCCAGCAGCTCGAGAGGAACAGATACGCAGTATTTT. This chain uses TRBV7-2 with TRBJ2-3; no clear D. V lost 4 bases to trimming and J lost 3 bases, with 8 bases between them. CDR3 length: 13 residues. Germline loops: CDR1 SGHTA, CDR2 FQGNSA.